Below, 26 T cell receptor beta chains from the same sample are listed, as sequenced in a study of tumor-infiltrating lymphocytes in primary liver carcinoma. The input was about 500 ng total RNA; TCR beta cDNA was made from it with a constant-region primer. Libraries of TCR beta came from three nested multiplex PCR rounds with slightly modified ARM-PCR. It was with TRBV1-TRBV30 forward primers and a C-beta reverse primer that the first two PCR rounds were run, at around 11 cycles each. TCRdb recomputed calls from the multiplex PCR reads with MiXCR, one row per CDR3 protein. This sample yields tens of thousands of distinct CDR3 sequences, of which over 65% are seen a single time; approximately 30% belongs to the top ten. It was from about 19-30 mg of unsorted bulk tissue that RNA and DNA were co-extracted. Input material: liver tumor tissue from sampling region 3. Specified subset: tumor region T3, left-lateral pole. The receptors here all came from a middle-aged man with primary liver carcinoma and hepatitis B virus infection.

Turning to this clonotype: Because the CDR3 is missing its conserved closing phenylalanine or tryptophan, this is likely a read error. This rearrangement joins TRBV4-1 to TRBJ2-2; 9 nucleotides agree with TRBD1. Germline CDR1 and CDR2: MGHRA and YSYEKL. CDR3 length equals 15 residues. This chain's CDR3 is CASSRDRVFTGELFY. The CDR3 nucleotides are TGCGCCAGCAGTCGGGACAGGGTTTTCACGGGGGAACTGTTTTAT.

Comments on this clonotype: The junction and the germline gene differ at one end; a read error may be behind it. The chain is built from TRBV29-1 and TRBJ2-3; D may be TRBD1 (5 bases). The germline CDR1 and CDR2 sequences are SQVTM and ANQGSEA. This CDR3 spans 14 amino acids. CDR3: CSVEYWQGPDMQYF. The CDR3 DNA follows: TGCAGCGTTGAGTATTGGCAGGGCCCAGATATGCAGTATTTT.

The V gene is TRBV4-1, the J gene TRBJ2-3; D gene uncertain. Germline V gene sequence: CDR1 MGHRA, CDR2 YSYEKL. The CDR3 spans 14 residues. V gave up 1 base and J gave up 6 bases, with 11 bases separating them. The CDR3 loop reads CASSQGYRGDTQYF. The CDR3 nucleotides are TGCGCCAGCAGCCAAGGATATAGAGGCGATACGCAGTATTTT.

A remark on this clonotype: The germline gene is not matched at one end of the junction; a read error may be the cause. The CDR3 sequence is CASNLQTLEQFF. The CDR3 bases are TGTGCCAGCAATTTACAGACCCTTGAACAGTTCTTC. This chain links TRBV12-3 or TRBV12-4 with TRBJ2-1; D uncertain. The length of the CDR3 is 12 residues.

Notes on this clonotype: Because the CDR3 is missing its conserved closing phenylalanine or tryptophan, this is likely a read error. The chain recombines TRBV7-9 with TRBJ2-7; 9 bases are a match to TRBD1. This CDR3 spans 15 amino acids. The germline gives CDR1 SEHNR, CDR2 FQNEAQ (reference sequence). V shed 6 bases, J shed 7 bases, and the junction held 13 bases outside the gene matches. The CDR3 is CASRFTGGAIYEQYL. The CDR3 nucleotides are TGTGCCAGCAGGTTTACAGGGGGCGCAATCTATGAGCAGTACTTA.

This clonotype is judged medium-sized. The rearrangement links TRBV6-2 or TRBV6-3 to TRBJ2-7; TRBD2 matches 7 bases. The CDR3 extends over 14 amino acids. V lost 0 bases and J lost 1; bases outside the gene matches: 0. From germline, CDR1 is MNHEY and CDR2 SVGEGT. The CDR3 coding sequence is TGTGCCAGCAGTTACTCGCGGGAGTCCTACGAGCAGTACTTC. It translates to CASSYSRESYEQYF.

Comment on this clonotype: The junction does not match germline at one end; this may be a read error. J is TRBJ2-1 and V is TRBV29-1, with 9 bases fitting TRBD2. The CDR3 is 18 residues long. The germline gives CDR1 SQVTM, CDR2 ANQGSEA. CDR3: CSDGNSGRIRGSYDDQFF. The CDR3 coding sequence is TGCAGCGATGGTAATAGCGGGAGAATCAGGGGCTCCTACGATGACCAGTTCTTC.

In this sample, this clonotype turned up many times. The J gene is TRBJ1-2, the V gene TRBV5-1; possibly TRBD1 for D (5 bases). Germline-derived CDR1 and CDR2 are SGHRS and YFSETQ. The CDR3 spans 13 residues. V was trimmed by 4 bases and J by 1 base, leaving 8 bases between them. Written as DNA, the CDR3 is TGCGCCAGCAGCCTCGACAGTAACTATGGCTACACCTTC. Translation: CASSLDSNYGYTF.

Note on this clonotype: Germline and junction disagree at one end, which may indicate a read error. The chain couples TRBV11-2 to TRBJ2-7, with D tentatively TRBD2 (5 bases). This CDR3 is 15 amino acids long. The V gene's germline CDR1 is SGHAT and CDR2 FQNNGV. The CDR3 region has the DNA TGTGACAGCAGCCAATATTCGGGATGTGGCTACGAGCAGTACTTC. Protein product: CDSSQYSGCGYEQYF.

About this clonotype itself: Its ends do not fully match the called genes, so a read error is possible. This chain joins TRBV7-9 and TRBJ2-6; D is possibly TRBD1 or TRBD2 (5 bases each). CDR3 size: 17 residues. The germline CDR1 and CDR2 sequences are SEHNR and FQNEAQ (reference sequence). The CDR3 spells CASSLDNSSSGANLLTF. The CDR3, as DNA: TGTGCCAGCAGCTTAGACAATTCTAGCTCTGGGGCCAACCTCCTGACTTTC. Supplemented by reference TRBV7-9 and TRBJ2-6, the full variable domain reads DTGVSQNPRHKITKRGQNVTFRCDPISEHNRLYWYRQTLGQGPEFLTYFQNEAQLEKSRLLSDRFSAERPKGSFSTLEIQRTEQGDSAMYLCASSLDNSSSGANLLTFGAGSRLTVL.

The chain links TRBV28 to TRBJ1-2, with D maybe TRBD1 (5 bases). Germline CDR1 MDHEN, CDR2 SYDVKM. The V end lost 8 bases, the J end lost 6 bases, and 16 bases lay between the germline ends. The CDR3 totals 13 residues. In nucleotides, the CDR3 is TGTGCCAGCGGTATAGACTGGGGGGATGGCTACACCTTC. It specifies CASGIDWGDGYTF.

Remarks on this clonotype: One end of the junction is discordant with germline, which a read error may explain. The V gene is TRBV6-1, the J gene TRBJ2-1, with 7 positions matching TRBD2. The CDR3 covers 17 residues. Germline values: CDR1 MNHNS, CDR2 SASEGT. CDR3 in DNA: TGTGCCAGTAGTGTGGGGTCGTGGGCGGGAGAGGTGAATGAGCAGTTCTTC. As protein: CASSVGSWAGEVNEQFF.

The chain couples TRBV29-1 to TRBJ2-1; TRBD1 agrees at 8 bases. V was clipped by 1 base and J by 6 bases; unmatched bases: 17. The CDR3 spans 18 residues. Germline values: CDR1 SQVTM, CDR2 ANQGSEA. As DNA, the CDR3 is TGCAGCGTTGAAGGTGGGGGTCGGGCAGGGGGCCGTTCCAATGAGCAGTTCTTC. Translated, it gives CSVEGGGRAGGRSNEQFF.

The rearrangement joins TRBV11-2 to TRBJ2-1; no clear D. CDR3 length: 12 residues. Germline V gives CDR1 SGHAT, CDR2 FQNNGV. The CDR3 DNA sequence: TGTATCAGCAGCCCCGAGTACAATGAGCAGTTCTTC. Residues: CISSPEYNEQFF.

With respect to this clonotype: This CDR3 fails to terminate in the conserved phenylalanine or tryptophan, so it likely reflects a read error. No DNA is shown, since the ends of the CDR3 on it are uncertain; the CDR3 is the one TCRdb lists. The chain couples TRBV11-2 to TRBJ2-7; the table names TRBD2, a call not compared with the DNA. CDR1 SGHAT and CDR2 FQNNGV come from the germline V gene. The CDR3 adds up to 15 amino acids, both ends counted. The CDR3 reads CASSLTRGRDIEQYL.

This clonotype was recorded many times. This chain joins TRBV6-2 or TRBV6-3 and TRBJ2-1; D is undetermined. In germline, CDR1 is MNHEY, CDR2 SVGEGT. Trimming stripped 6 bases from V and 0 bases from J, with 15 bases between. The CDR3 length is 16 residues. CDR3 coding DNA: TGTGCCAGCAGAGCCCTGGACGTAAGCTCCTACAATGAGCAGTTCTTC. As protein: CASRALDVSSYNEQFF.

Note on this clonotype: As the CDR3 is not closed by the conserved phenylalanine or tryptophan, this likely results from a read error. This chain connects TRBV12-3 or TRBV12-4 to TRBJ2-7; D is undetermined. The germline V and J ends were trimmed by 0 bases and 1 base, with 7 bases remaining between them. The CDR3 has 14 residues. CDR3 DNA: TGTGCCAGCAGTTTAGCGCTTGCGTCCTACGAGCAGTACCTC. Protein product: CASSLALASYEQYL.

Of note for this clonotype: The germline gene is not matched at one end of the junction; a read error may be the cause. The chain combines TRBV4-1 with TRBJ2-7, with D perhaps matching TRBD1 or TRBD2 (5 bases each). Germline V gene sequence: CDR1 MGHRA, CDR2 YSYEKL. This CDR3 has 18 residues. The CDR3 region is CTSSLPSKRAEGVDKQYF. The CDR3 coding sequence is TGCACCAGCAGCCTCCCGTCCAAAAGGGCCGAGGGAGTGGACAAGCAGTACTTC.

Comment on this clonotype: The CDR3 carries no conserved terminal phenylalanine or tryptophan, so it likely arises from a read error. The chain has TRBV12-3 or TRBV12-4 and TRBJ2-1, with TRBD2 matching over 14 bases. The CDR3 contains 16 residues. After removal of 6 bases from V and 6 bases from J, the junction contained 7 bases not matched to a gene. The CDR3 DNA reads as TGTGCCAGCAGCCCCTCCGGACTAGCGGGGGGCAATGAGCAGTTCCTC. Amino acids: CASSPSGLAGGNEQFL.

The chain couples TRBV7-3 to TRBJ1-1, with TRBD1 matching 7 bases. CDR3 length: 13 residues. CDR1 and CDR2 (germline): SGHTA, FQGTGA. The V and J ends lost 5 bases and 3 bases, in that order; junction bases with no gene match: 3. CDR3 amino acids: CASSTQGDTEAFF. CDR3 sequence (DNA): TGTGCCAGCAGCACCCAGGGGGACACTGAAGCTTTCTTT.

To note about this clonotype: Given a much more abundant clone one base away, this may be a read error. The genes are TRBV10-3 and TRBJ2-7; 8 nucleotides align to TRBD1. V was clipped by 5 bases and J by 5 bases; unmatched bases: 8. Per the germline V gene, CDR1 is ENHRY and CDR2 is SYGVKD. The CDR3 extends over 14 amino acids. Here the CDR3 DNA reads TGTGCCATCAGTCCTAGGGAACAGGGGGACGAGCAGTACTTC. It translates to CAISPREQGDEQYF.

The chain has TRBV11-2 and TRBJ2-2, with D perhaps matching TRBD1 (5 bases). V was pared by 10 bases and J by 5 bases, with 23 bases between. The CDR3 contains 16 residues. Per the germline V gene, CDR1 is SGHAT and CDR2 is FQNNGV. The CDR3 nucleotides read TGTGCCATCTTAGTTCGGACGTACCCAGGGACCGGGGAGCTGTTTTTT. Its translation is CAILVRTYPGTGELFF.

The sample holds many counts of this clonotype. V gene TRBV6-2 or TRBV6-3 combines with J gene TRBJ1-2; D is uncertain. V gave up 2 bases and J gave up 1 base, with 5 bases separating them. Germline V CDR1 and CDR2: MNHEY, SVGEGT. The CDR3 covers 13 residues. The CDR3 loop is CASSYDGNYGYTF. CDR3 DNA: TGTGCCAGCAGTTACGACGGTAACTATGGCTACACCTTC.

About this clonotype itself: Since no conserved phenylalanine or tryptophan closes the CDR3, a read error is the likely cause. The chain joins TRBV6-5 to TRBJ2-7; D unresolved. The CDR3 is 15 residues long. In germline, CDR1 is MNHEY, CDR2 SVGAGI. This CDR3 is CASSPDPSDLYDQYL. The CDR3 nucleotides read TGTGCCAGCAGCCCCGATCCCAGTGACCTTTACGATCAGTACCTC.

In this sample, this clonotype turned up once. A much larger clone lies one base from this, so it may be a read error. CDR3 region: CASSSRSAAVETQYF. The CDR3 DNA sequence: TGTGCCAGCAGTTCGAGGAGTGCAGCTGTTGAGACCCAGTACTTC. The chain couples TRBV28 to TRBJ2-5; no reliable D call. Trimming removed 4 bases at V and 5 bases at J, with 17 bases between. CDR3 length: 15 amino acids. The V gene's germline CDR1 is MDHEN and CDR2 SYDVKM.

Worth noting for this clonotype: A clone one base away is much larger, so this may be a read error. The chain recombines TRBV12-3 or TRBV12-4 with TRBJ2-7; D is unresolved. The CDR3 is 11 residues long. For the CDR3, the DNA is TGTGCCAGCAGTTCCGGCTACAAGCAGTACTTC. This sequence encodes CASSSGYKQYF.